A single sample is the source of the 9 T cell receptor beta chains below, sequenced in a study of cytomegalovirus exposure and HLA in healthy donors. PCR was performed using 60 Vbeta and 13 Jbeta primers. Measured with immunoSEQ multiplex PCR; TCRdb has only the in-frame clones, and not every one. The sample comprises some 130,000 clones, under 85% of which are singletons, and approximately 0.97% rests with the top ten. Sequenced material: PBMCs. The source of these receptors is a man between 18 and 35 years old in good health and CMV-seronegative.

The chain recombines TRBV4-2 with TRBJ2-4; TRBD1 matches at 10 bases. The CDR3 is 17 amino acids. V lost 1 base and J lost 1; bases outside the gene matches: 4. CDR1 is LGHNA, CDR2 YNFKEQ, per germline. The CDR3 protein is CASSQGDRGSAKNIQYF. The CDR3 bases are TGTGCCAGCAGCCAAGGGGACAGGGGTTCGGCCAAAAACATTCAGTACTTC.

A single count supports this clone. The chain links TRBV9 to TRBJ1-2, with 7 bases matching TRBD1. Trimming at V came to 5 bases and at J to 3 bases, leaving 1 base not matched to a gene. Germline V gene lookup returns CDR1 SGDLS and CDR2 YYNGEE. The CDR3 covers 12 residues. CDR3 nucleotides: TGTGCCAGCAGTGGGACAGACTATGGCTACACCTTC. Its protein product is CASSGTDYGYTF.

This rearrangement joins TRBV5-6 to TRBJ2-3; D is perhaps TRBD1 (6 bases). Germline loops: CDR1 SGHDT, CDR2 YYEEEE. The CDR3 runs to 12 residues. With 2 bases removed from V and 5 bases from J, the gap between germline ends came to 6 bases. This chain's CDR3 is CASSLGGDTQYF. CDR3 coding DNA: TGTGCCAGCAGCTTAGGGGGAGATACGCAGTATTTT.

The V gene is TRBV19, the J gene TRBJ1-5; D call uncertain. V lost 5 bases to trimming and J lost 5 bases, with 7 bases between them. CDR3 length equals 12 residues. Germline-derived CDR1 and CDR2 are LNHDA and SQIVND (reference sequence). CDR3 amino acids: CASSPRYQPQHF. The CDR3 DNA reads TGTGCCAGTAGTCCCCGGTATCAGCCCCAGCATTTT.

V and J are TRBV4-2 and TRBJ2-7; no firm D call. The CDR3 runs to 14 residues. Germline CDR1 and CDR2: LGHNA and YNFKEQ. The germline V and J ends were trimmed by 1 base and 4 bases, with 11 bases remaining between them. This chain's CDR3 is CASSQVVEDYEQYF. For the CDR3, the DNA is TGTGCCAGCAGCCAAGTAGTCGAGGATTACGAGCAGTACTTC.

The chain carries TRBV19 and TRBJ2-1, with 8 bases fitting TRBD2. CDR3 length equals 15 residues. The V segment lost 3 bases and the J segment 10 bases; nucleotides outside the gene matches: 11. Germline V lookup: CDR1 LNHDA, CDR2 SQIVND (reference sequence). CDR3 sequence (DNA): TGTGCCAGTAGTATTCAAAACGGGGGGGCCAAAGAGCAGTTCTTC. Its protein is CASSIQNGGAKEQFF. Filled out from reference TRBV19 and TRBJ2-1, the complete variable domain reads DGGITQSPKYLFRKEGQNVTLSCEQNLNHDAMYWYRQDPGQGLRLIYYSQIVNDFQKGDIAEGYSVSREKKESFPLTVTSAQKNPTAFYLCASSIQNGGAKEQFFGPGTRLTVL.

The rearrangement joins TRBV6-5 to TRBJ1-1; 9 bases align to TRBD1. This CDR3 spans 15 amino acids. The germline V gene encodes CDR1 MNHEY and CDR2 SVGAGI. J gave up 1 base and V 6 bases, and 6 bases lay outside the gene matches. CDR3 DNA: TGTGCCAGCAGGCCAGGGGACAGGGAGAACACTGAAGCTTTCTTT. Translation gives CASRPGDRENTEAFF.

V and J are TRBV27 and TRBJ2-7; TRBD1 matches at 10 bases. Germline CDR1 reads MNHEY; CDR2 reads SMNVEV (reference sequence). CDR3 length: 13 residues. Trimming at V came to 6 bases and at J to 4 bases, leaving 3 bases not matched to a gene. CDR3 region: CASSRDRGYEQYF. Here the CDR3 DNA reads TGTGCCAGCAGCCGGGACAGGGGATACGAGCAGTACTTC.

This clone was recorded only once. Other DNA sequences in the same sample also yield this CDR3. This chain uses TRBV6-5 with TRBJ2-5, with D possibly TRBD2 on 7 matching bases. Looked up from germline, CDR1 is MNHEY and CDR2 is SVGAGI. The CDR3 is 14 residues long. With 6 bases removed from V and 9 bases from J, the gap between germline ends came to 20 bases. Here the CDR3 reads CASSLAGAEGAQYF. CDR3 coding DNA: TGTGCCAGCAGCCTCGCGGGGGCCGAAGGGGCCCAGTACTTC.